A single sample gave rise to the 32 T cell receptor beta chains below, sequenced in a study of tumor-infiltrating lymphocytes in primary liver carcinoma. It was from roughly 20-30 mg of unsorted bulk tissue that RNA and DNA were co-extracted. TCR beta cDNA was reverse-transcribed from roughly 520 ng of total RNA. The reaction used a constant-region primer and ProtoScript II reverse transcriptase. Library construction for TCR beta comprised three nested multiplex PCR rounds performed with slightly modified ARM-PCR. TRBV1-TRBV30 forward primers paired with a C-beta reverse primer were used in the first two PCR rounds, which ran roughly 10 cycles each. TCRdb analysed the multiplex PCR reads with MiXCR anew, one entry per CDR3 protein. The table lists fewer than 200,000 distinct CDR3 sequences, around four fifths of them singletons. The sequenced sample was tumor tissue from primary liver carcinoma. Receptors were obtained from a man between 40 and 49 years old with primary liver carcinoma and hepatitis B virus infection.

V usage is TRBV12-3 or TRBV12-4 and J usage is TRBJ2-5; D gene uncertain. Trimming left V 6 bases short and J 14 bases short, with 22 bases between. CDR3 size: 13 residues. CDR3: CASSVGDQETYYF. CDR3 nucleotides: TGTGCCAGCAGCGTAGGCGACCAAGAGACCTACTACTTC.

For this clonotype: Relative to the germline gene, one junction end is altered; a read error may explain this. The rearrangement links TRBV4-2 to TRBJ2-1, with D possibly TRBD2 on 5 matching bases. This CDR3 has 16 residues. Germline-derived CDR1 and CDR2 are LGHNA and YNFKEQ. CDR3 nucleotides: TGTGCCGGCAGCCAAGAGGCGGGCTGGGCCTACAATGAGCAGTTATTC. It is translated as CAGSQEAGWAYNEQLF.

There are many counts of this clonotype. V and J are TRBV5-6 and TRBJ2-5; TRBD1 aligns across 11 bases. The CDR3 covers 15 residues. Trimming removed 1 base from V and 5 bases from J; junction bases left unmatched: 4. From germline, CDR1 is SGHDT and CDR2 YYEEEE. The CDR3 region is CASSLPDRGRETQYF. The CDR3 nucleotides are TGTGCCAGCAGCTTGCCGGACAGGGGGCGGGAGACCCAGTACTTC.

Comments on this clonotype: The final CDR3 position lacks the conserved phenylalanine or tryptophan, pointing to a likely read error. This chain connects TRBV11-2 to TRBJ2-4; no clear D gene. The J call is doubtful: the DNA matches TRBJ2-1 better. Germline assignment: CDR1 SGHAT and CDR2 FQNNGV. CDR3 length: 15 residues. The CDR3 sequence is CASTTSAVAENIQFL. In DNA form, the CDR3 reads TGTGCCAGTACCACTTCGGCGGTAGCCGAAAACATTCAGTTCTTA.

To note about this clonotype: With a much larger clone just one base away, this may be a read error. The V gene is TRBV7-9, the J gene TRBJ1-2, with TRBD1 as a possible D gene (5 bases). This CDR3 has 13 residues. V was pared by 5 bases and J by 10 bases, with 17 bases between. The germline V gene has CDR1 SEHNR and CDR2 FQNEAQ (reference sequence). CDR3 nucleotides: TGTGCCAGCAGCCGCCAGGGCCTCGGGGCCTACACCTTC. Translation gives CASSRQGLGAYTF.

Details on this clonotype: The junction differs from germline at one of its ends, possibly a read error. In DNA, the CDR3 is TGTGCCAGCGGCAGGGTACGGGATTCACCCCTCCATTTT. It translates to CASGRVRDSPLHF. The chain couples TRBV11-1 to TRBJ1-6, with a weak D call TRBD1 (5 bases). This CDR3 comprises 13 residues. The germline V gene has CDR1 SGHAT and CDR2 FQDESV (reference sequence).

The CDR3 sequence: CASGATRQLYEHYF. Here the CDR3 DNA reads TGTGCCAGCGGGGCCACGAGACAACTCTACGAGCACTACTTC. The V gene is TRBV5-6, the J gene TRBJ2-4; D perhaps matches TRBD1 (5 bases). V dropped 7 bases and J dropped 16 bases, with 27 bases sitting between them. Looked up from germline, CDR1 is SGHDT and CDR2 is YYEEEE. The CDR3 length is 14 residues.

Details on this clonotype: A single base separates this from a much larger clone, so it may be a read error. In this CDR3 the conserved last residue, phenylalanine or tryptophan, is missing, so a read error is likely. The V call is TRBV30, the J call TRBJ1-2, with a weak D call TRBD1 (6 bases). Germline lookup yields CDR1 GTSNPN and CDR2 SVGIG (reference sequence). V was clipped by 3 bases and J by 3 bases, with 11 bases between them. The CDR3 spans 13 residues. The CDR3 sequence is CAWRATGDYGYTS. As DNA, the CDR3 is TGTGCCTGGAGGGCGACAGGTGACTATGGCTACACCTCC.

As to this clonotype: The junction departs from germline at one end; a sequencing error may be responsible. The chain recombines TRBV12-3 or TRBV12-4 with TRBJ2-3; no clear D. CDR3 length equals 15 residues. CDR3 coding DNA: TGTGCCAGCAGTTTACATTCCGGCAGCGTGCGCGCGCAATATTTT. It codes for CASSLHSGSVRAQYF.

A note on this clonotype: One junction end disagrees with the germline gene, perhaps due to a read error. The CDR3 is CAMSVTTYADTQYF. The CDR3 DNA sequence: TGTGCCATGAGTGTAACGACCTACGCAGATACGCAGTATTTT. The gene calls are TRBV10-3 and TRBJ2-3, with D uncertain. The germline V gene has CDR1 ENHRY and CDR2 SYGVKD. The CDR3 is made up of 14 amino acids.

Worth noting for this clonotype: A read error may produce the germline difference seen at one junction end. This rearrangement joins TRBV4-2 to TRBJ2-3; D is undetermined. Per germline, CDR1 LGHNA and CDR2 YNFKEQ. This CDR3 region has 15 residues. The CDR3 nucleotides are TGCGTCAGCAGCCAAGATTTAAACACACCAGATACGCAGTATTTT. Its translation: CVSSQDLNTPDTQYF.

This clonotype has a single count. V is TRBV29-1 and J is TRBJ1-1; no clear D. The V gene's germline CDR1 is SQVTM and CDR2 ANQGSEA. The germline V and J ends were trimmed by 8 bases and 0 bases, with 7 bases remaining between them. The CDR3 spans 11 residues. CDR3 coding DNA: TGCAGCTTAGGCCTGAACACTGAAGCTTTCTTT. This sequence encodes CSLGLNTEAFF.

This clonotype came up once. It may be a read error: a sequence one base away is much more abundant. The chain uses TRBV30 and TRBJ2-2; TRBD1 matches 11 bases. The CDR3 loop spans 15 amino acids. Germline CDR1 GTSNPN, CDR2 SVGIG (reference sequence). The DNA of the CDR3 is TGTGCCTGGAGTGGGGGACAGGGGGGCACCGTGGAGCTGTTTTTT. Translated, it gives CAWSGGQGGTVELFF. Full variable domain (rest looked up from reference TRBV30 and TRBJ2-2): SQTIHQWPATLVQPVGSPLSLECTVEGTSNPNLYWYRQAAGRGLQLLFYSVGIGQISSEVPQNLSASRPQDRQFILSSKKLLLSDSGFYLCAWSGGQGGTVELFFGEGSRLTVL.

About this clonotype: The junction departs from germline at one end; a sequencing error may be responsible. The CDR3 loop reads CASNYLWVTPTAFF. The CDR3 coding sequence is TGTGCCAGCAATTACCTCTGGGTGACCCCGACGGCTTTTTTT. V gene TRBV6-2 or TRBV6-3 combines with J gene TRBJ1-1; D gene uncertain. This CDR3 region has 14 residues. CDR1 and CDR2 from the germline V gene are MNHEY and SVGEGT.

About this clonotype itself: This may stem from a read error, because a much larger clone lies one nucleotide away. V and J are TRBV7-9 and TRBJ2-2; D is unclear. Per the germline V gene, CDR1 is SEHNR and CDR2 is FQNEAQ (reference sequence). CDR3 length: 15 amino acids. V was pared by 5 bases and J by 0 bases, with 10 bases between. The CDR3 DNA reads as TGTGCCAGCAGCCACTCAACAACGAACACCGGGGAGCTGTTTTTT. Translated, it gives CASSHSTTNTGELFF.

On this clonotype itself: A junction boundary mismatches the germline segment, possibly from a read error. This rearrangement joins TRBV12-3 or TRBV12-4 to TRBJ2-1; 9 bases line up with TRBD2. This CDR3 region has 15 residues. CDR3 coding DNA: TGCGCCAGCAGTCATAGCGGGAGATACTACAATGGGCAGTTCTTC. This sequence encodes CASSHSGRYYNGQFF.

In this sample, this clonotype turned up once. Relative to the germline gene, one junction end is altered; a read error may explain this. V gene TRBV5-1 combines with J gene TRBJ1-1; D is ambiguous. Germline V gene lookup returns CDR1 SGHRS and CDR2 YFSETQ. CDR3 size: 14 residues. CDR3 sequence (DNA): TGCGTCAGCAACTTGGACGGCATGAACACTGAAGCTTTCTTT. Its translation is CVSNLDGMNTEAFF.

In the case of this clonotype: At one of its ends the junction is not consistent with the germline gene, which may arise from a read error. The gene calls are TRBV29-1 and TRBJ2-2, with TRBD2 matching over 8 bases. The V gene's germline CDR1 is SQVTM and CDR2 ANQGSEA. There are 15 residues in the CDR3. Here the CDR3 DNA reads TGTAGCGCTGTGACTAGCGCGGCGAACACCGGGGAGCTGTTTTTT. Translation: CSAVTSAANTGELFF.

As for this clonotype: A read error may be the cause here, since a much bigger clone is one base away. This chain links TRBV28 with TRBJ2-7; D is unclear. CDR1 MDHEN and CDR2 SYDVKM come from the germline V gene. The CDR3 extends over 12 amino acids. The CDR3 region has the DNA TGTACCAGCAGTTTACCAGGCTACGAGCAGTACTTC. It codes for CTSSLPGYEQYF.

This clonotype was observed a single time. The CDR3 ends on some other residue instead of the conserved phenylalanine or tryptophan, so this is likely a read error. The chain has TRBV4-3 and TRBJ2-7; D perhaps matches TRBD2 (6 bases). Trimming stripped 0 bases from V and 0 bases from J, with 18 bases between. The length of the CDR3 is 18 residues. The V gene's germline CDR1 is LGHNA and CDR2 YSLEER. The CDR3 region is CASSQDWPGLGGSYEQYL. DNA of the CDR3: TGCGCCAGCAGCCAAGATTGGCCAGGGTTGGGGGGCTCCTACGAGCAGTACCTC.

As DNA, the CDR3 is TGTGCCATCAGCCCTGTACTAGCGGGGAACTACAATGAGCAGTTCTTC. Its translation: CAISPVLAGNYNEQFF. The chain recombines TRBV10-3 with TRBJ2-1; 10 nucleotides align to TRBD2. The germline CDR1 and CDR2 sequences are ENHRY and SYGVKD. Trimming took 6 bases from V and 3 from J; bases not matched to a gene: 8. The CDR3 covers 16 residues.

Note on this clonotype: The conserved phenylalanine or tryptophan normally closing the CDR3 is absent here, so this likely arose from a read error. The gene calls are TRBV4-2 and TRBJ2-1; 11 bases line up with TRBD2. Losses at the gene ends were 0 bases for V and 12 bases for J; bases not matched to a gene: 10. This CDR3 comprises 16 residues. In germline, CDR1 is LGHNA, CDR2 YNFKEQ. The CDR3 reads CASSQEGLADHGGQFS. CDR3 DNA sequence: TGTGCCAGCAGCCAAGAGGGACTAGCGGACCATGGGGGGCAGTTCTCC.

The chain recombines TRBV11-2 with TRBJ1-3; perhaps TRBD1 as D (6 bases). V lost 6 bases and J 2 bases, leaving 11 bases between the germline ends. CDR3 length equals 14 residues. The germline V gene has CDR1 SGHAT and CDR2 FQNNGV. This CDR3 is CASRFRGTGNTIYF. CDR3 nucleotides: TGTGCCAGCAGGTTCAGGGGCACTGGAAACACCATATATTTT. Full variable domain (outside the CDR3, taken from reference TRBV11-2 and TRBJ1-3): EAGVAQSPRYKIIEKRQSVAFWCNPISGHATLYWYQQILGQGPKLLIQFQNNGVVDDSQLPKDRFSAERLKGVDSTLKIQPAKLEDSAVYLCASRFRGTGNTIYFGEGSWLTVV.

A remark on this clonotype: Lacking the conserved final phenylalanine or tryptophan, this CDR3 likely reflects a read error. V usage is TRBV11-1 and J usage is TRBJ2-4; 9 positions match TRBD2. Germline CDR1 is SGHAT and CDR2 is FQDESV (reference sequence). The CDR3 is 17 residues long. CDR3 nucleotide sequence: TGTGCCAGCAGCTTTCCCGGGACTAGCAAGACCAACAACATTCAGTACCTC. Encoded protein: CASSFPGTSKTNNIQYL.

Worth noting for this clonotype: The junction shows a germline mismatch at one end, possibly a read error. The J gene is TRBJ1-1, the V gene TRBV29-1, with 7 positions matching TRBD1. CDR3 size: 14 residues. Germline CDR1 and CDR2: SQVTM and ANQGSEA. The CDR3 is CSVVRGGVNTDAFF. Here the CDR3 DNA reads TGCAGCGTCGTCAGGGGGGGGGTGAACACTGATGCTTTCTTT. The full variable domain, in which reference TRBV29-1 and TRBJ1-1 provide the parts outside the CDR3, is SAVISQKPSRDICQRGTSLTIQCQVDSQVTMMFWYRQQPGQSLTLIATANQGSEATYESGFVIDKFPISRPNLTFSTLTVSNMSPEDSSIYLCSVVRGGVNTDAFFGQGTRLTVV.

As concerns this clonotype: The junction departs from germline at one end; a sequencing error may be responsible. This sequence joins TRBV13 and TRBJ1-5; D gene ambiguous. The germline CDR1 and CDR2 sequences are PRHDT and FYEKMQ (reference sequence). The CDR3 covers 14 residues. The CDR3 region has the DNA TGTGCCAACAGCTTAGGCGGTAGCAATCACCCCCAGCATTTT. It specifies CANSLGGSNHPQHF.

As regards this clonotype: Sequence at one end of the junction differs from germline and may be a read error. The rearrangement uses TRBV11-1 and TRBJ2-1, with 14 bases matching TRBD2. The CDR3 is 16 residues long. CDR1 and CDR2 (germline): SGHAT, FQDESV (reference sequence). CDR3 residues: CASSPWGLAGVGEQIF. The CDR3, as DNA: TGTGCCAGCAGTCCCTGGGGACTAGCGGGAGTCGGGGAGCAGATCTTC.

Comments on this clonotype: This is likely a read error, given that the CDR3 carries no conserved phenylalanine or tryptophan at its end. It is unclear where the CDR3 begins or ends on the DNA, so no DNA is shown, and the CDR3 is as TCRdb lists it. CDR3 in amino acids: CGSSFPGTSGTKNIQNL. This rearrangement joins TRBV11-1 to TRBJ2-4; the D segment call TRBD2 is taken from the table without a DNA check. The CDR3 is 17 amino acids in total, end residues counted. CDR1 and CDR2 (germline): SGHAT, FQDESV (reference sequence).

The J gene is TRBJ2-3, the V gene TRBV11-2; D is unclear. The germline CDR1 and CDR2 sequences are SGHAT and FQNNGV. This CDR3 comprises 16 residues. V was clipped by 6 bases and J by 5 bases, with 21 bases between them. CDR3 region: CASSRRSTRNKDTQYF. In nucleotides, the CDR3 is TGTGCCAGCAGTAGAAGAAGTACAAGGAACAAAGATACGCAGTATTTT. The full variable domain, completed using reference TRBV11-2 and TRBJ2-3, is EAGVAQSPRYKIIEKRQSVAFWCNPISGHATLYWYQQILGQGPKLLIQFQNNGVVDDSQLPKDRFSAERLKGVDSTLKIQPAKLEDSAVYLCASSRRSTRNKDTQYFGPGTRLTVL.

About this clonotype itself: The junction does not match germline at one end; this may be a read error. The rearrangement joins TRBV6-2 or TRBV6-3 to TRBJ2-7, with D possibly TRBD1 on 5 matching bases. The CDR3 totals 14 residues. From germline, CDR1 is MNHEY and CDR2 SVGEGT. The CDR3 protein is CVSSLRNRTHEQYF. The CDR3 DNA is TGTGTCAGCAGCCTCCGGAACAGGACCCACGAGCAGTACTTC.

The sample holds many counts of this clonotype. The gene calls are TRBV6-2 or TRBV6-3 and TRBJ2-5; tentatively, D is TRBD2 (5 bases). V lost 4 bases, J lost 2 bases, and 8 bases lay in between. Germline loops: CDR1 MNHEY, CDR2 SVGEGT. This CDR3 comprises 13 residues. As DNA, the CDR3 is TGTGCCAGCAGTTTACTAGGACAAGAGACCCAGTACTTC. It is translated as CASSLLGQETQYF.

In its sample, this clonotype was seen once. This sequence joins TRBV7-9 and TRBJ1-1; D possibly corresponds to TRBD1 (5 bases). Deletions cut 1 base from V and 0 bases from J, with 18 bases between. The CDR3 has 18 amino acids. Germline assignment: CDR1 SEHNR and CDR2 FQNEAQ (reference sequence). CDR3 loop: CASSLGQLRLGLNTEAFF. As DNA, the CDR3 is TGTGCCAGCAGCTTAGGCCAACTCCGTCTGGGACTGAACACTGAAGCTTTCTTT.